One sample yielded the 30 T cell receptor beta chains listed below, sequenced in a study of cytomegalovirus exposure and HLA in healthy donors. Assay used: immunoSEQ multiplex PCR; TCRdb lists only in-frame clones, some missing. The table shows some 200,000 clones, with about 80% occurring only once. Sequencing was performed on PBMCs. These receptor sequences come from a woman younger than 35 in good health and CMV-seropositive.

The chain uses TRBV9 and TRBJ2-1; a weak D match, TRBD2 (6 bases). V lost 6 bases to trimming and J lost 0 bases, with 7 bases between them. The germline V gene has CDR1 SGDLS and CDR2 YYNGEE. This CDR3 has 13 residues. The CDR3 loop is CASTGSSYNEQFF. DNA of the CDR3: TGTGCCAGCACCGGGAGCTCCTACAATGAGCAGTTCTTC.

The CDR3 DNA reads as TGTGCCAGTAGTGGCGGGTTCTCCAATGAAAAACTGTTTTTT. This codes for CASSGGFSNEKLFF. The rearrangement joins TRBV19 to TRBJ1-4, with D hard to call. The V end was cut by 5 bases, the J end by 5 bases, with 12 bases between. Germline V CDR1 and CDR2: LNHDA, SQIVND (reference sequence). The CDR3 length is 14 residues.

The CDR3 DNA is TGTGCCAGCAGAGGGGTTAAGGGGCTCTCCGAGCAGTACTTC. It codes for CASRGVKGLSEQYF. This chain joins TRBV2 and TRBJ2-7; possible D gene TRBD1, 5 bases. The CDR3 is 14 residues long. The V and J ends lost 6 bases and 6 bases respectively, with 18 bases between them. Per the germline V gene, CDR1 is SNHLY and CDR2 is FYNNEI.

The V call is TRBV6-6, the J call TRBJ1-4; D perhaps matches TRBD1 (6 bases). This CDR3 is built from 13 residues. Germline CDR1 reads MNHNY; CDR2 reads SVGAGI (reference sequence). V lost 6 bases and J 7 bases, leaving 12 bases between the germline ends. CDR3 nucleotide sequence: TGTGCCAGCAGGTTCAGGGGATTTGAAAAACTGTTTTTT. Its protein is CASRFRGFEKLFF.

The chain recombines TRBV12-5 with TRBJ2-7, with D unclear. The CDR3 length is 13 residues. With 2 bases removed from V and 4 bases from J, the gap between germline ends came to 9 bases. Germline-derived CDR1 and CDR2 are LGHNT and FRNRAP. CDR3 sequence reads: CASGLPPPYEQYF. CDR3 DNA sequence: TGTGCTAGTGGTTTGCCCCCCCCATACGAGCAGTACTTC.

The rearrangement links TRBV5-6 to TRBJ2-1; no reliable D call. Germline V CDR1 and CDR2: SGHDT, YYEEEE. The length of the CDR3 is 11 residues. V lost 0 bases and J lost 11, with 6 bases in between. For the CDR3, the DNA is TGTGCCAGCAGCTTGGCCGAGAAGCAGTTCTTC. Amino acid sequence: CASSLAEKQFF.

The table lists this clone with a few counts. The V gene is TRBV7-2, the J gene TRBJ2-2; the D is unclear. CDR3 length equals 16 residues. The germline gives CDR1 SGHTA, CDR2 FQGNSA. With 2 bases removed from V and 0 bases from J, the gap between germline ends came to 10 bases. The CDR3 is CASSLNSGPNTGELFF. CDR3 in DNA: TGTGCCAGCAGCTTAAATTCTGGGCCGAACACCGGGGAGCTGTTTTTT.

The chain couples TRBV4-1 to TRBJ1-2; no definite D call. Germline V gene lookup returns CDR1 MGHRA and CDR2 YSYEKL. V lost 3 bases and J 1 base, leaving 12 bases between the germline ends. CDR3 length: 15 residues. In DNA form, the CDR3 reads TGCGCCAGCAGCCACTCAACCGGGAATAACTATGGCTACACCTTC. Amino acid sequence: CASSHSTGNNYGYTF.

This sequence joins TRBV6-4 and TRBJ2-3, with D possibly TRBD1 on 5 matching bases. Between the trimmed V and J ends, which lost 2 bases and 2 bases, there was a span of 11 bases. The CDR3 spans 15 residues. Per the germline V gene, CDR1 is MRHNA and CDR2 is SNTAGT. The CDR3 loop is CASSDRGSLTDTQYF. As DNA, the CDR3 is TGTGCCAGCAGTGACAGGGGTTCTCTCACAGATACGCAGTATTTT.

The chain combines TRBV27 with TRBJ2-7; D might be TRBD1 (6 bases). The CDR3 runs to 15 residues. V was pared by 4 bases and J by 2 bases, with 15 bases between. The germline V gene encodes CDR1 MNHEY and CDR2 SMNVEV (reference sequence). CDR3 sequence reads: CASSSRGQSTYEQYF. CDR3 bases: TGTGCCAGCAGTTCCCGGGGACAATCTACCTACGAGCAGTACTTC.

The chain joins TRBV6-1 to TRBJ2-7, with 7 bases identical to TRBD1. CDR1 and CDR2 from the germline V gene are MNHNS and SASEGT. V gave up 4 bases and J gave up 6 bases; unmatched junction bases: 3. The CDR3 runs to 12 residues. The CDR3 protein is CASSGQGAEQYF. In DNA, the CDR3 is TGTGCCAGCAGTGGACAGGGCGCCGAGCAGTACTTC.

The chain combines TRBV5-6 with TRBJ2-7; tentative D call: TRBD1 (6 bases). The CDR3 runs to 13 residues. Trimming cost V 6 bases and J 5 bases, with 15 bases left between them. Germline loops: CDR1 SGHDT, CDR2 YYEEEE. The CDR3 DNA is TGTGCCAGCAAAGCGACAGGCCCCCACGAGCAGTACTTC. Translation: CASKATGPHEQYF.

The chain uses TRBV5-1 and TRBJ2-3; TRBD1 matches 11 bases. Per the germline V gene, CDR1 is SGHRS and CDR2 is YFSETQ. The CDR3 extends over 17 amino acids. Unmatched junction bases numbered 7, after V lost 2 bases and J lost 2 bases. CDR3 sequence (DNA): TGCGCCAGCAGCTTAGGACAGGGGGCTTACAACACAGATACGCAGTATTTT. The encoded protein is CASSLGQGAYNTDTQYF.

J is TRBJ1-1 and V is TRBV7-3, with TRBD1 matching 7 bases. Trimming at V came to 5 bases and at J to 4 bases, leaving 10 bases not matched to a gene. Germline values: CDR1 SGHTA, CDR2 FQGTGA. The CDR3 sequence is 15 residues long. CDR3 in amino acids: CASSPDRVGATEAFF. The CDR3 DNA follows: TGTGCCAGCAGCCCCGACAGGGTGGGTGCCACTGAAGCTTTCTTT.

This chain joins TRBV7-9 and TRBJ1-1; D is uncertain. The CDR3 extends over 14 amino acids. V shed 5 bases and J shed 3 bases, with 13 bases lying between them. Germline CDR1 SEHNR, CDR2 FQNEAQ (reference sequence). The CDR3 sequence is CASSIQGQDTEAFF. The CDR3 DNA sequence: TGTGCCAGCAGCATCCAAGGTCAGGACACTGAAGCTTTCTTT.

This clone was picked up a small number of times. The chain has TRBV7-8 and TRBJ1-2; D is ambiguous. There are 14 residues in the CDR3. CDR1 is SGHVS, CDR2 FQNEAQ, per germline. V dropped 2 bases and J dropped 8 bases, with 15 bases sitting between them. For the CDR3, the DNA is TGTGCCAGCAGCTTAAGGGTAATGGGAGGAGGCTACACCTTC. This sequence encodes CASSLRVMGGGYTF.

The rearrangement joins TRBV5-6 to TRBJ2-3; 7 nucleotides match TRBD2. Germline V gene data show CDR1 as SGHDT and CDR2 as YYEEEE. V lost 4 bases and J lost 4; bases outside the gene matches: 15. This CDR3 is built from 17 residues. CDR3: CASSIWEGLMFADTQYF. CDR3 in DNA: TGTGCCAGCAGCATATGGGAGGGTTTGATGTTTGCAGATACGCAGTATTTT.

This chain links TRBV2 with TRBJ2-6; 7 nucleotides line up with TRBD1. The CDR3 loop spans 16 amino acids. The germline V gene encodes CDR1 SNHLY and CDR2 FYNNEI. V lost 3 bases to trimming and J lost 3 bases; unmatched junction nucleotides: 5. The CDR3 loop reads CASSETGPGGANVLTF. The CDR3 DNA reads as TGTGCCAGCAGTGAGACAGGGCCAGGTGGGGCCAACGTCCTGACTTTC.

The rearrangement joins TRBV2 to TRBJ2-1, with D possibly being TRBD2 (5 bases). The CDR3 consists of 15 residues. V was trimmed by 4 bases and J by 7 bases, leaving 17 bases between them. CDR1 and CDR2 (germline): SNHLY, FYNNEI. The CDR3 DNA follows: TGTGCCAGCAGTGTAGATGGACTTCGAGGGAATGAGCAGTTCTTC. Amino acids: CASSVDGLRGNEQFF.

The CDR3 bases are TGCGCCAGCAGCCAAGAATGGAGCTCCTATAATTCACCCCTCCACTTT. Translated, it gives CASSQEWSSYNSPLHF. The rearrangement joins TRBV4-3 to TRBJ1-6; no firm D call. Trimming took 0 bases from V and 0 from J, leaving 6 bases between them. Germline values: CDR1 LGHNA, CDR2 YSLEER. The CDR3 totals 16 residues.

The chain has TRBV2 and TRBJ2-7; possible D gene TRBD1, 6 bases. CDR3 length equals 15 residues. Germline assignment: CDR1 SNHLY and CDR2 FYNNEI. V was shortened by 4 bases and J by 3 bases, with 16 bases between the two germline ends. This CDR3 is CASSGLQGTRYEQYF. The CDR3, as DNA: TGTGCCAGCAGTGGACTACAGGGAACCCGCTACGAGCAGTACTTC.

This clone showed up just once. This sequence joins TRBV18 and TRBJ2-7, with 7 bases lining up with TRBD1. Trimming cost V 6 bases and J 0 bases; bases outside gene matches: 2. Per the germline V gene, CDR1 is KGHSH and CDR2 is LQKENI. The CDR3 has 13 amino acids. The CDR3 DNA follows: TGTGCCAGCTCTAGACAGGGCTCCTACGAGCAGTACTTC. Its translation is CASSRQGSYEQYF. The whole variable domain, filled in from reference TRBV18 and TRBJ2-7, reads NAGVMQNPRHLVRRRGQEARLRCSPMKGHSHVYWYRQLPEEGLKFMVYLQKENIIDESGMPKERFSAEFPKEGPSILRIQQVVRGDSAAYFCASSRQGSYEQYFGPGTRLTVT.

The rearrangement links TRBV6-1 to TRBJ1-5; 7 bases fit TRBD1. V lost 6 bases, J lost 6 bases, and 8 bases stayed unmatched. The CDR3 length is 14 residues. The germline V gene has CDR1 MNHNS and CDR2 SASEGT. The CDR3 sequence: CASRDTGEGQPQHF. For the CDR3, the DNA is TGTGCCAGCAGAGACACAGGGGAAGGTCAGCCCCAGCATTTT.

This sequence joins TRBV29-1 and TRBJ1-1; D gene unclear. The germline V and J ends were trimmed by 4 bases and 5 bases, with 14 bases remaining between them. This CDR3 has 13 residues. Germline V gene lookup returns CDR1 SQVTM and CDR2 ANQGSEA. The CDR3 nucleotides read TGCAGCGTTGCTCGGCCCGCGACAACTGAAGCTTTCTTT. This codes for CSVARPATTEAFF.

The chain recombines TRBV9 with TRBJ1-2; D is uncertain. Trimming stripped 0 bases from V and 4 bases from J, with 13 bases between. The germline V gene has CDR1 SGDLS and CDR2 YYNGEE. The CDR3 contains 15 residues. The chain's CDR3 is CASSVGVLGSYGYTF. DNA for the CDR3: TGTGCCAGCAGCGTAGGAGTTCTGGGCTCCTATGGCTACACCTTC.

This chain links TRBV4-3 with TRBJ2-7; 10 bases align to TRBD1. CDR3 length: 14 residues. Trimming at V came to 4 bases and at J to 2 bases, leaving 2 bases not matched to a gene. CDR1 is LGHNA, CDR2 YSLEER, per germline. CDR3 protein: CASSPGTGAYEQYF. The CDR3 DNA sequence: TGCGCCAGCAGCCCCGGGACAGGGGCCTACGAGCAGTACTTC.

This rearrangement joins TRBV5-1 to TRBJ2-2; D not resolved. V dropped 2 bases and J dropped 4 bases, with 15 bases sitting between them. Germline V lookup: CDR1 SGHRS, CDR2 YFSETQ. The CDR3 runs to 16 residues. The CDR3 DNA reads TGCGCCAGCAGCTTCGGTAAGGCGGTGAGCACCGGGGAGCTGTTTTTT. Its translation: CASSFGKAVSTGELFF.

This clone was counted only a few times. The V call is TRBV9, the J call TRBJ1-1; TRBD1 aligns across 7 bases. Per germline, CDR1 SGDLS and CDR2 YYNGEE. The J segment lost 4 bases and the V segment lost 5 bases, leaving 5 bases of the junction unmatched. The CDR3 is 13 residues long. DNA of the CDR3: TGTGCCAGCAGACAGGGGTCAGGCACTGAAGCTTTCTTT. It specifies CASRQGSGTEAFF.

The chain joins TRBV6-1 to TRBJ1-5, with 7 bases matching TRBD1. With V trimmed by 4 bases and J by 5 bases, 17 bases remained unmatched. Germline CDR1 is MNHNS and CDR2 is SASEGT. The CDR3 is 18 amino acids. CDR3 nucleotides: TGTGCCAGCAGTGGCGAAGATACGGGACAGTTAACTTATCAGCCCCAGCATTTT. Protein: CASSGEDTGQLTYQPQHF.

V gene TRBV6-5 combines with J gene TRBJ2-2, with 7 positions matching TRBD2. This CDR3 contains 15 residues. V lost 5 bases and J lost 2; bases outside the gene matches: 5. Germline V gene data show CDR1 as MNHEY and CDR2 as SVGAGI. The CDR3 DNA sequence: TGTGCCAGCAGTCGCGGGGGACCCAACACCGGGGAGCTGTTTTTT. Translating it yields CASSRGGPNTGELFF.